These T cell receptor beta chains were read from a single sample in a study of cytomegalovirus exposure and HLA in healthy donors. TCRdb keeps only in-frame clones here, not all; method: immunoSEQ multiplex PCR. The sample holds about 100,000 clones; around 10% are singletons and the top ten take 5.5% to 7.5%. The sequenced sample was PBMCs. Receptors were obtained from a man aged 35 to 55 in good health and CMV-seropositive. Each CDR3 is given with its conserved first and last residue. Each record gives: J gene, V gene, clone size, D gene, CDR3 DNA, CDR3 protein. D genes are given only for firm matches. Size is omitted from some rows. Given values are once, few, many or a class for expanded clones.

>TRBJ2-2|TRBV9|-|TRBD2
TGTGCCAGCAGCCACCCCACTAGCGGGAGGAGGTATATGGCGAACACCGGGGAGCTGTTTTTT
CASSHPTSGRRYMANTGELFF
>TRBJ2-5|TRBV4-1|few|-
TGCGCCAGCAGCCAATACAGTACCCAAGAGACCCAGTACTTC
CASSQYSTQETQYF
>TRBJ2-3|TRBV7-8|-|-
TGTGCCAGCAGCACACGCACAGATACGCAGTATTTT
CASSTRTDTQYF
>TRBJ2-7|TRBV28|-|-
TGTGCCAGCAGTCTCACCTCGTTACCCAAAACACAGTACTTC
CASSLTSLPKTQYF
>TRBJ1-2|TRBV5-1|-|TRBD1
TGCGCCAGCAGCCGGGACAGCCTTCTCTATGGCTACACCTTC
CASSRDSLLYGYTF
>TRBJ1-5|TRBV5-1|-|TRBD1
TGCGCCAGCAGGCCAGGGGGAGCGGATCAGCCCCAGCATTTT
CASRPGGADQPQHF
>TRBJ1-3|TRBV27|few|-
TGTGCCAGCAGTTCCCGTATTACTGGAAACACCATATATTTT
CASSSRITGNTIYF
>TRBJ1-5|TRBV10-1|few|TRBD1
TGCGCCAATACTGGGACAGACGACCCTACTTATTATAGCAATCAGCCCCAGCATTTT
CANTGTDDPTYYSNQPQHF
>TRBJ1-3|TRBV30|few|-
TGTGCCCGCCTCGGTAGCTCTGGAAACACCATATATTTT
CARLGSSGNTIYF
>TRBJ2-2|TRBV5-4|few|-
TGTGCCAGCAGCTTGCAGAACACCGGGGAGCTGTTTTTT
CASSLQNTGELFF
>TRBJ2-3|TRBV5-1|few|-
TGCGCCAGCAGCTTGGGAATCGGGGGCACAGATACGCAGTATTTT
CASSLGIGGTDTQYF
>TRBJ1-1|TRBV6-6|-|TRBD1
TGTGCCAGCAGTATAGACAGGGGGTCTGAAGCTTTCTTT
CASSIDRGSEAFF
>TRBJ1-5|TRBV4-1|few|-
TGCGCCAGCAGCCAAGAGGCTCTTAATAGCAATCAGCCCCAGCATTTT
CASSQEALNSNQPQHF
>TRBJ1-4|TRBV7-2|few|-
TGTGCCAGCAGCTTAGGAGCTACCCCGAATGAAAAACTGTTTTTT
CASSLGATPNEKLFF
>TRBJ2-2|TRBV27|few|TRBD1
TGTGCCAGCAGTGGCCGGCGGGGACAGGCTGATACCGGGGAGCTGTTTTTT
CASSGRRGQADTGELFF
>TRBJ2-2|TRBV19|-|-
TGTGCCAGTACGGCGGCAGGGTTAACCGGGGAGCTGTTTTTT
CASTAAGLTGELFF
>TRBJ2-7|TRBV6-1|-|-
TGTGCCAGCAGTGAAGGGGCAGTGAGCTACGAGCAGTACTTC
CASSEGAVSYEQYF
>TRBJ1-1|TRBV13|few|-
TGTGCCAGCAGCTTAGGCCTGGGGGGTTGGGAGGACACTGAAGCTTTCTTT
CASSLGLGGWEDTEAFF
>TRBJ1-3|TRBV5-4|few|TRBD1
TGTGCCAGCAGCTTGGGCGGGACAGGGGGCGCGTACACCATATATTTT
CASSLGGTGGAYTIYF
>TRBJ1-5|TRBV27|-|-
TGTGCCAGCAGCACAGGGATCCAGCCCCAGCATTTT
CASSTGIQPQHF
>TRBJ2-7|TRBV7-3|few|-
TGTGCCAGCAGCTTAAAGGCGGGCCCATCCTACGAGCAGTACTTC
CASSLKAGPSYEQYF
>TRBJ2-5|TRBV7-3|-|TRBD2
TGTGCCAGCAGCCGGACTAGCGGGAGTGGGGAGACCCAGTACTTC
CASSRTSGSGETQYF